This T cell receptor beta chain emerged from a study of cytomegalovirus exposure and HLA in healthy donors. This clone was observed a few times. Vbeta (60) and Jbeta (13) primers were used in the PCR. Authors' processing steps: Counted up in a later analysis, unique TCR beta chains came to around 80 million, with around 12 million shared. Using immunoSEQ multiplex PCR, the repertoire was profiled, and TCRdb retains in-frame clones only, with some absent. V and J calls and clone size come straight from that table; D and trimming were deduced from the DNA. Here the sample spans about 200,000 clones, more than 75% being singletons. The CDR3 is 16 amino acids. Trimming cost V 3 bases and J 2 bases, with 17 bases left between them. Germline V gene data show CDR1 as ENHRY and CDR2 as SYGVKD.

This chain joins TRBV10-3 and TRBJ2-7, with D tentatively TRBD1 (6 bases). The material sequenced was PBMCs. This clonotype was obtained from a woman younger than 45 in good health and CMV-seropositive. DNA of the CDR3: TGTGCCATCAGTGATTTGGTTGGGGGCCCTACCTACGAGCAGTACTTC. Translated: CAISDLVGGPTYEQYF.